The 14 T cell receptor beta chains below come from one sample, sequenced in a study of T-cell memory formation after mild COVID-19. MiXCR was run by TCRdb on the 5' RACE reads, yielding one entry per CDR3 protein. The sample lists fewer than 400,000 distinct CDR3 sequences, over 10% occurring once. Input material: PBMCs or a T cell subset sorted from them (not recorded which). Receptors were obtained from a man between 18 and 35 years old who had mild COVID-19 (a few samples of this study predate the infection). Cell type and time point are not known.

This clonotype was seen a few times. The chain links TRBV2 to TRBJ2-1; 9 nucleotides align to TRBD1. Germline assignment: CDR1 SNHLY and CDR2 FYNNEI. The CDR3 sequence is 16 residues long. V shed 6 bases, J shed 7 bases, and the junction held 13 bases outside the gene matches. The CDR3 sequence: CASSLVSGTGLNEQFF. CDR3 bases: TGTGCCAGCAGCCTCGTGTCCGGGACAGGGTTGAATGAGCAGTTCTTC. The full variable domain, with the rest looked up from reference TRBV2 and TRBJ2-1, is EPEVTQTPSHQVTQMGQEVILRCVPISNHLYFYWYRQILGQKVEFLVSFYNNEISEKSEIFDDQFSVERPDGSNFTLKIRSTKLEDSAMYFCASSLVSGTGLNEQFFGPGTRLTVL.

The genes are TRBV12-3 or TRBV12-4 and TRBJ2-2; D is uncertain. V lost 6 bases, J lost 0 bases, and 11 bases lay in between. The CDR3 has 15 residues. Here the CDR3 DNA reads TGTGCCAGCAGCCCTACACTATCGAACACCGGGGAGCTGTTTTTT. Protein sequence: CASSPTLSNTGELFF.

This clonotype was seen ten or more times. The chain employs TRBV7-6 and TRBJ2-5; 8 bases match TRBD2. The CDR3 totals 15 residues. Germline V gene data show CDR1 as SGHVS and CDR2 as FNYEAQ. V lost 5 bases, J lost 5 bases, and 10 bases stayed unmatched. In DNA, the CDR3 is TGTGCCAGCAGCCGCCTCGGGGGGGCCTGGGAGACCCAGTACTTC. This translates into CASSRLGGAWETQYF.

The chain couples TRBV6-2 or TRBV6-3 to TRBJ1-5; the D is unclear. The CDR3 loop spans 13 amino acids. Deletions cut 2 bases from V and 6 bases from J, with 8 bases between. The germline V gene encodes CDR1 MNHEY and CDR2 SVGEGT. The CDR3 nucleotides are TGTGCCAGCAGTTACGAACGGGGTCAGCCCCAGCATTTT. Encoded protein: CASSYERGQPQHF.

In the case of this clonotype: A junction boundary mismatches the germline segment, possibly from a read error. This CDR3 reads CASSQTPGGSPLHF. In DNA, the CDR3 is TGTGCCAGCAGCCAAACACCCGGGGGCTCACCCCTACACTTT. The chain uses TRBV7-2 and TRBJ1-6, with D possibly matching TRBD1 (6 bases). Germline lookup yields CDR1 SGHTA and CDR2 FQGNSA. The CDR3 contains 14 residues.

This clonotype has at least ten counts. The chain recombines TRBV6-5 with TRBJ2-3; possible D gene TRBD1, 5 bases. Germline loops: CDR1 MNHEY, CDR2 SVGAGI. CDR3 length: 15 residues. Trimming shortened V by 2 bases and J by 9 bases, and 18 bases separated the two germline ends. CDR3 protein: CASSYALPRTGTQYF. The CDR3 region has the DNA TGTGCCAGCAGTTACGCTCTACCTAGAACAGGCACGCAGTATTTT.

A few counts support this clonotype. This sequence joins TRBV7-2 and TRBJ2-5; D remains unclear. The CDR3 spans 14 residues. Germline V gene sequence: CDR1 SGHTA, CDR2 FQGNSA. V was cut by 5 bases and J by 3 bases, with 13 bases left in between. The CDR3 coding sequence is TGTGCCAGCAGCCGCCCCGGGCAAAAAGAGACCCAGTACTTC. It yields the protein CASSRPGQKETQYF.

This clonotype was counted ten times or more. The rearrangement links TRBV20-1 to TRBJ1-1, with D maybe TRBD1 (6 bases). In germline, CDR1 is DFQATT, CDR2 SNEGSKA (reference sequence). The CDR3 sequence is 19 residues long. Trimming shortened V by 0 bases and J by 5 bases, and 28 bases separated the two germline ends. The CDR3 loop is CSARDVMALLGGRETEAFF. Written as DNA, the CDR3 is TGCAGTGCTAGAGATGTAATGGCTCTTCTCGGGGGGCGAGAAACTGAAGCTTTCTTT.

This clonotype was seen only a few times. The rearrangement joins TRBV6-6 to TRBJ2-5; D is unresolved. CDR1 is MNHNY and CDR2 is SVGAGI in the germline V gene (reference sequence). The germline V and J ends were trimmed by 2 bases and 5 bases, with 18 bases remaining between them. The CDR3 is 16 residues long. The CDR3 sequence is CASSYPQAPLGETQYF. Here the CDR3 DNA reads TGTGCCAGCAGTTACCCTCAGGCCCCCTTGGGGGAGACCCAGTACTTC.

V gene TRBV24-1 combines with J gene TRBJ2-3; no reliable D call. The CDR3 is 12 residues long. The germline V gene encodes CDR1 KGHDR and CDR2 SFDVKD. Between the trimmed V and J ends, which lost 3 bases and 3 bases, there was a span of 3 bases. CDR3: CATSDRTDTQYF. CDR3 nucleotides: TGTGCCACCAGTGATAGGACAGATACGCAGTATTTT.

The chain is built from TRBV7-9 and TRBJ1-1, with 12 bases that match TRBD1. The germline V gene encodes CDR1 SEHNR and CDR2 FQNEAQ (reference sequence). V was pared by 5 bases and J by 1 base, with 2 bases of the junction left unmatched. There are 15 residues in the CDR3. Here the CDR3 reads CASSRDRGRNTEAFF. CDR3 DNA: TGTGCCAGCAGCCGGGACAGGGGGCGGAACACTGAAGCTTTCTTT.

This clonotype has a handful of counts. This chain links TRBV10-3 with TRBJ2-7; D remains ambiguous. The germline gives CDR1 ENHRY, CDR2 SYGVKD. This CDR3 is built from 14 residues. Trimming stripped 0 bases from V and 5 bases from J, with 11 bases between. CDR3 coding DNA: TGTGCCATCAGTGAGTCGGAACGGCCCAACGAGCAGTACTTC. It specifies CAISESERPNEQYF.

This clonotype was observed many times. This sequence joins TRBV20-1 and TRBJ2-5; perhaps TRBD1 as D (6 bases). The CDR3 covers 14 residues. In germline, CDR1 is DFQATT, CDR2 SNEGSKA (reference sequence). Trimming shortened V by 5 bases and J by 5 bases, and 18 bases separated the two germline ends. The CDR3 DNA follows: TGCAGTGCTGATCACCGGGACACCTCGGAGACCCAGTACTTC. Translating gives CSADHRDTSETQYF.

The chain couples TRBV9 to TRBJ1-2; 7 bases are shared with TRBD1. This CDR3 has 16 residues. Germline V gene lookup returns CDR1 SGDLS and CDR2 YYNGEE. Trimming removed 3 bases from V and 3 bases from J; junction bases left unmatched: 11. The CDR3 spells CASSAQPGTDYYGYTF. In nucleotides, the CDR3 is TGTGCCAGCAGCGCCCAACCCGGGACAGACTACTATGGCTACACCTTC.